This TCR beta chain is from a study of Graves' ophthalmopathy and Graves' hyperthyroidism (dated by TCRdb to 2016 to 2019). Notes on the research overall: Peripheral blood was collected at initial diagnosis, before any treatment. To tell Graves' ophthalmopathy apart from Graves' hyperthyroidism, and to predict which patients would progress to ophthalmopathy, the study relied on TCR beta repertoire signatures. For independent validation, a separate cohort was made up of fewer than 20 hyperthyroidism patients plus 17 patients who later progressed from hyperthyroidism to ophthalmopathy. T-cell repertoires of thyroid tissue and blood were compared in 5 or 6 hyperthyroidism patients. In total, around 140 blood samples were TCR-sequenced: around 42 ophthalmopathy, some 75 hyperthyroidism and about 17 hyperthyroidism-to-ophthalmopathy patients. The 100 discovery patients were randomly divided into training and test sets at a 7:3 ratio. Following sample collection, hyperthyroidism patients were given methimazole at a starting dose of 30 mg daily, and ophthalmopathy patients were given high-dose intravenous methylprednisolone. To explore V-J signatures distinguishing ophthalmopathy from hyperthyroidism, a discovery set of 100 patients (fewer than 45 ophthalmopathy, 55 to 60 stable hyperthyroidism) was enrolled.

Hyperthyroidism was defined as stable when no progression to ophthalmopathy occurred within 18 months of follow-up. Hyperthyroidism patients were newly diagnosed, were aged 18 to 65 years, and had a disease duration under 2 months. Anyone with other autoimmune diseases, uncontrolled infections, pregnancy or lactation was excluded from the study. Diagnosis relied on clinical symptoms, serum thyroxine, TRAb, thyroid ultrasound and orbital computed tomography. PBMCs were isolated from about 10 ml of fresh peripheral blood by Ficoll-Paque density gradient centrifugation. Trizol reagent was used to extract the total RNA, and its quality was then checked on an Agilent 2100 Bioanalyzer. TCR beta CDR3 regions were amplified from RNA transcripts for repertoire sequencing. The first round of RT-PCR was done with HTBI primers and the Qiagen OneStep RT-PCR kit, and was followed by a second round of multiplex PCR, then size selection and purification. Libraries were sequenced paired-end with 100 bp reads on an Illumina HiSeq2000. In the paper's pipeline: SOAPnuke was used for read processing, and reads with adapters, uncalled bases, a mean Phred below 15, or no exact constant-primer or identifier match were discarded. COPE v1.2.5 was used to merge high-quality paired reads. Each unique nucleotide sequence was treated as a clonotype, and MiTCR v1.1 was used to align the clonotypes to the IMGT TRB V, D and J references. The analysis was limited to V-J combinations with a frequency above 0.0001, which together covered approximately 99% of repertoires. For each V-J combination, a TCR clonal expansion and chaos score was defined as F50 clonal expansion divided by the chaos observed in the TCRdist matrix. Welch's t-statistics and random forest were used to narrow the features down to approximately 13 V-J combinations, which were then fed into a naive Bayes classifier. Thyroid-blood repertoire similarity was quantified with the Morisita-Horn index. Starting from the raw public reads, TCRdb applied fastp trimming at Q25, assembled clones with MiXCR and retained in-frame beta chains. Each CDR3 protein appears once, grouped with its most common genes and DNA. Clone size and V and J calls follow TCRdb, not the original study. For this sample the table gives roughly 420,000 distinct CDR3 sequences, of which around 21% were detected only once. The ten largest make up under 3% of the sample.

The CDR3 runs 13 residues from the cysteine to the phenylalanine. The sequence is cut down to CDR3 DNA, 39 bases in frame from base 1. From a lookup of the germline V gene, CDR1 and CDR2 are LGHNA and YSLEER. V drops 1 base and J drops 5 bases, leaving 8 bases in between. In its sample, this clonotype was seen a few times. Its target antigen remains unknown. No much larger clone is present one base from it, and per-base qualities are unavailable. The investigation overall reported the following: Sample size was not predetermined statistically, and investigators were not blinded to group allocation. In validation, the model predicted ophthalmopathy progression with about 71% sensitivity and around 72% specificity; roughly eleven predicted patients were CT-confirmed with GO in a median of about 6.1 months. Most expanded thyroid clonotypes with a frequency above 0.001 also appeared in blood, which suggests that blood repertoires may reflect the immune response in the thyroid. In cross-validation, the 13-signature model distinguished ophthalmopathy from stable hyperthyroidism with about 88% sensitivity and just under 84% specificity, and in the test set the corresponding values were approximately 80% and 75%.

The sequencing input was peripheral blood. This receptor was obtained from a woman younger than 35 with stable Graves' hyperthyroidism. Donor details come from another sample of the same person, matched by shared clones. The sequence joins TRBV4-3 to TRBJ2-5, with the D gene not clear enough to name. The DNA sequence is as follows: TGCGCCAGCAGCCAAGGGGTTTGGGAGACCCAGTACTTC. The translation is CASSQGVWETQYF.